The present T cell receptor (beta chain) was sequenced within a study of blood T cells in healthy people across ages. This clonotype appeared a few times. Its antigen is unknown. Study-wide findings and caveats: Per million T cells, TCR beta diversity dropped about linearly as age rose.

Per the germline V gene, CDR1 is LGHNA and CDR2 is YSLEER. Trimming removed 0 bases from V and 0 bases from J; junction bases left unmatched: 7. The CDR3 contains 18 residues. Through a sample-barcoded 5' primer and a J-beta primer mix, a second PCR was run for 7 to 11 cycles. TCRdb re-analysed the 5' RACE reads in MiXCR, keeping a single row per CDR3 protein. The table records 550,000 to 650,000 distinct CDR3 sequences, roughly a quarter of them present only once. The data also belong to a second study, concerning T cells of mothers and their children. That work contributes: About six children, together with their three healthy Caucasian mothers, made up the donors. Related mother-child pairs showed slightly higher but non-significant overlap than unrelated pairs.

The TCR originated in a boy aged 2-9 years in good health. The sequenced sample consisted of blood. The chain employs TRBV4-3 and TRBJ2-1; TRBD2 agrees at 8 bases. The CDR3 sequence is CASSQDLQRESSYNEQFF. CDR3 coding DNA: TGCGCCAGCAGCCAAGATCTTCAGCGGGAGAGCTCCTACAATGAGCAGTTCTTC.